This T cell receptor beta chain was sequenced during a study of cytomegalovirus exposure and HLA in healthy donors. A multiplex PCR was run with 60 Vbeta primers and 13 Jbeta primers. Libraries were prepared by immunoSEQ multiplex PCR; TCRdb keeps only in-frame clonotypes and omits some of them. The sample holds around 120,000 clones, 70% to 80% seen once. This clone was recorded once. Its antigen is as yet unknown. Germline CDR1 is GTSNPN and CDR2 is SVGIG (reference sequence). CDR3 length: 14 amino acids. Trimming removed 3 bases from V and 7 bases from J; junction bases left unmatched: 10. Findings and limits, study-wide: An assumption of roughly uniform sequencing depth across donors underlay the presence/absence analyses.

The V gene is TRBV30, the J gene TRBJ2-7; TRBD1 aligns across 9 bases. The specimen sequenced was PBMCs. The sequence was obtained from a woman between 40 and 50 years old in good health and CMV-seropositive. This CDR3 is CAWRQGAQSGEQYF. CDR3 bases: TGTGCCTGGAGACAGGGGGCTCAATCGGGGGAGCAGTACTTC.